The 14 T cell receptor beta chains in this list originate from one sample, sequenced in a study of blood T cell repertoires in COVID-19. Produced via immunoSEQ multiplex PCR; TCRdb's table is partial and in-frame only. The sample shows about 310,000 clones, around 87% of them seen only once. Sequencing was done on a sample of peripheral blood. The origin of the receptors is a man aged 50-59 years with active or convalescent COVID-19.

The rearrangement links TRBV7-3 to TRBJ2-1; 8 bases are shared with TRBD1. The CDR3 loop spans 14 amino acids. V shed 3 bases and J 6 bases; nucleotides not matched to a gene: 4. Germline lookup yields CDR1 SGHTA and CDR2 FQGTGA. CDR3 sequence reads: CASSFQGARNEQFF. In DNA, the CDR3 is TGTGCCAGCAGCTTCCAGGGGGCGCGCAATGAGCAGTTCTTC.

V usage is TRBV7-6 and J usage is TRBJ1-3; 7 bases line up with TRBD1. V was clipped by 4 bases and J by 0 bases; unmatched bases: 6. CDR1 and CDR2 from the germline V gene are SGHVS and FNYEAQ. The CDR3 is 16 residues long. The CDR3 region has the DNA TGTGCCAGCAGCTCCGGACAGGCCGACTCTGGAAACACCATATATTTT. This gives the protein CASSSGQADSGNTIYF.

The chain employs TRBV27 and TRBJ1-6; TRBD1 aligns across 7 bases. Germline CDR1 is MNHEY and CDR2 is SMNVEV (reference sequence). With 1 base clipped from V and 6 bases from J, the junction kept 3 bases outside the gene matches. This CDR3 has 15 residues. The DNA of the CDR3 is TGTGCCAGCAGTTTATGGACAGGTCCTAATTCACCCCTCCACTTT. Encoded protein: CASSLWTGPNSPLHF.

The DNA of the CDR3 is TGTGCCAGCAGAATACAGGGTTCGGACACTGAAGCTTTCTTT. Translating gives CASRIQGSDTEAFF. The rearrangement joins TRBV28 to TRBJ1-1, with a possible D match to TRBD1 (6 bases). This CDR3 contains 14 residues. Germline loops: CDR1 MDHEN, CDR2 SYDVKM. V was clipped by 6 bases and J by 3 bases, with 14 bases between them.

The chain employs TRBV23-1 and TRBJ1-5; 9 bases fit TRBD1. TRBV23-1 is an ORF; its function is uncertain. CDR3 length equals 21 residues. V lost 6 bases, J lost 2 bases, and 23 bases stayed unmatched. CDR3 sequence: CASSERQRLTGGPRGNQPQHF. The CDR3 DNA is TGCGCCAGCAGCGAACGCCAACGCCTCACAGGGGGCCCCAGGGGCAATCAGCCCCAGCATTTT.

Only one count was recorded for this clone. This chain joins TRBV5-1 and TRBJ2-7; 11 bases fit TRBD1. The germline V gene encodes CDR1 SGHRS and CDR2 YFSETQ. With V trimmed by 4 bases and J by 2 bases, 2 bases remained unmatched. The CDR3 is 14 residues long. The DNA of the CDR3 is TGCGCCAGCAGCCCGGGACAGGGGGCCTACGAGCAGTACTTC. Protein sequence: CASSPGQGAYEQYF. The full variable domain, in which reference TRBV5-1 and TRBJ2-7 provide the parts outside the CDR3, is KAGVTQTPRYLIKTRGQQVTLSCSPISGHRSVSWYQQTPGQGLQFLFEYFSETQRNKGNFPGRFSGRQFSNSRSEMNVSTLELGDSALYLCASSPGQGAYEQYFGPGTRLTVT.

This clone came up a few times. The V call is TRBV2, the J call TRBJ2-2; 7 bases align to TRBD2. V dropped 7 bases and J dropped 0; count of bases not matched to a gene: 5. This CDR3 region has 15 residues. The germline V gene encodes CDR1 SNHLY and CDR2 FYNNEI. CDR3 in DNA: TGTGCCAGCACCCGGGACTACGCGAACACCGGGGAGCTGTTTTTT. As protein: CASTRDYANTGELFF.

V gene TRBV5-1 combines with J gene TRBJ1-2; TRBD1 is a possible D gene (5 bases). Trimming removed 0 bases from V and 6 bases from J, with 12 bases in between. Germline loops: CDR1 SGHRS, CDR2 YFSETQ. CDR3 length: 14 amino acids. CDR3 loop: CASSLVVGEDGYTF. Written as DNA, the CDR3 is TGCGCCAGCAGCTTGGTAGTGGGGGAGGATGGCTACACCTTC.

This chain links TRBV30 with TRBJ1-4, with 7 bases lining up with TRBD1. Germline CDR1 reads GTSNPN; CDR2 reads SVGIG (reference sequence). The CDR3 extends over 14 amino acids. Germline trimming cut 0 bases from V and 8 bases from J; bases unmatched to any gene: 6. The DNA for the CDR3 is TGTGCCTGGAGTGTCAAGGGGGCAGGGGAAAAACTGTTTTTT. This gives the protein CAWSVKGAGEKLFF.

V usage is TRBV28 and J usage is TRBJ1-2; 9 bases are a match to TRBD1. Losses at the gene ends were 0 bases for V and 5 bases for J; bases not matched to a gene: 4. Germline assignment: CDR1 MDHEN and CDR2 SYDVKM. This CDR3 has 15 amino acids. CDR3 DNA: TGTGCCAGCAGTTTATGGGACAGGGGCCAGTATGGCTACACCTTC. This translates into CASSLWDRGQYGYTF.

DNA for the CDR3: TGTGCCAGCAGACCGATACAGGGGAACACTGAAGCTTTCTTT. Amino acid sequence: CASRPIQGNTEAFF. V gene TRBV28 combines with J gene TRBJ1-1, with D possibly matching TRBD1 (6 bases). Germline V gene data show CDR1 as MDHEN and CDR2 as SYDVKM. This CDR3 region has 14 residues. V lost 6 bases, J lost 1 base, and 12 bases lay in between.

This sequence joins TRBV14 and TRBJ2-2; the match to TRBD2 covers 14 bases. The germline V gene has CDR1 SGHDN and CDR2 FVKESK. CDR3 length: 16 amino acids. The V gene end was trimmed by 4 bases and the J gene end by 5 bases; junction bases not matched to a gene: 3. CDR3 DNA sequence: TGTGCCAGCAGCCTTGGACTAGCGGGAGGTACCGGGGAGCTGTTTTTT. It translates to CASSLGLAGGTGELFF.

The V and J genes are TRBV3-1 (or the pseudogene TRBV3-2) and TRBJ1-1; the D is unclear. Germline lookup yields CDR1 LGHDT and CDR2 YNNKEL (reference sequence). This CDR3 spans 15 amino acids. V was shortened by 4 bases and J by 0 bases, with 12 bases between the two germline ends. The CDR3 is CASSREGWLNTEAFF. The CDR3 DNA reads TGTGCCAGCAGCCGGGAGGGTTGGTTGAACACTGAAGCTTTCTTT.

To note about this clone: This sample also contains other DNA sequences that code for the same CDR3. This rearrangement joins TRBV2 to TRBJ2-7; TRBD1 might be the D (6 bases). The CDR3 extends over 13 amino acids. In germline, CDR1 is SNHLY, CDR2 FYNNEI. The ends were cut back, 7 bases at V and 2 bases at J, with 12 bases in the middle. CDR3 DNA sequence: TGTGCCAGCACCTCAGGGGTAGCCTACGAGCAGTACTTC. Translation: CASTSGVAYEQYF.